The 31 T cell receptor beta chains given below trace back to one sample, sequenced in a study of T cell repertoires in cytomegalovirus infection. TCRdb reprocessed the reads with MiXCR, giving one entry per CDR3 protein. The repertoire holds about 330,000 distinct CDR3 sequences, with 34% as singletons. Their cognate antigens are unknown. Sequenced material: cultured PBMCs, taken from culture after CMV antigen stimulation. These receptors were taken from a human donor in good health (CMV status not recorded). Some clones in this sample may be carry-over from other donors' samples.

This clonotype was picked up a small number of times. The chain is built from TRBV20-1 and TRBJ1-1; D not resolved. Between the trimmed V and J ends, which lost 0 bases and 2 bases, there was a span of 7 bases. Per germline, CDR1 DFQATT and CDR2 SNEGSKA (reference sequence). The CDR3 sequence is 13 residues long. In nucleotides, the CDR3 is TGCAGTGCTAGAGATCGGGGTAACACTGAAGCTTTCTTT. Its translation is CSARDRGNTEAFF.

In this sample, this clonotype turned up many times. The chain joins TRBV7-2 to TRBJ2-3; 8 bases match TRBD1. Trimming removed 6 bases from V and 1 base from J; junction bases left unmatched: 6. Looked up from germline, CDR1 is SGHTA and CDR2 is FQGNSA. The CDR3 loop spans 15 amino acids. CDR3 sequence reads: CASSGQGARTDTQYF. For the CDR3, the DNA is TGTGCCAGCAGTGGTCAGGGGGCTCGCACAGATACGCAGTATTTT. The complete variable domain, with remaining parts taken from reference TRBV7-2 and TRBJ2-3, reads GAGVSQSPSNKVTEKGKDVELRCDPISGHTALYWYRQSLGQGLEFLIYFQGNSAPDKSGLPSDRFSAERTGGSVSTLTIQRTQQEDSAVYLCASSGQGARTDTQYFGPGTRLTVL.

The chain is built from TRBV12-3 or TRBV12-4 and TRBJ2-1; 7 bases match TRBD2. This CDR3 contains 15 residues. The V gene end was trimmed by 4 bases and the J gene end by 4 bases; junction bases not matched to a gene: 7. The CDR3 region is CASSSGTTGYNEQFF. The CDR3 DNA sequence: TGTGCCAGCAGTTCCGGGACTACAGGTTACAATGAGCAGTTCTTC.

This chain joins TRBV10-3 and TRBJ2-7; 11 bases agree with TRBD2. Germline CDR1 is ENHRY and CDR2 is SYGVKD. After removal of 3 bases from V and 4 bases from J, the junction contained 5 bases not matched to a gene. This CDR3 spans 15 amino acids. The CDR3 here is CAISDFSGRGYEQYF. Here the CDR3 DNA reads TGTGCCATCAGTGATTTTAGCGGGAGGGGTTACGAGCAGTACTTC.

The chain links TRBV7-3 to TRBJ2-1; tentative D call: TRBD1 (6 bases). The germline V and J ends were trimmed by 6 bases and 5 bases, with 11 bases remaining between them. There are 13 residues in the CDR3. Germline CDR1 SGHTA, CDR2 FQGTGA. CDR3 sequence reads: CASSRGGNNEQFF. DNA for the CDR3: TGTGCCAGCAGTCGAGGGGGAAACAATGAGCAGTTCTTC.

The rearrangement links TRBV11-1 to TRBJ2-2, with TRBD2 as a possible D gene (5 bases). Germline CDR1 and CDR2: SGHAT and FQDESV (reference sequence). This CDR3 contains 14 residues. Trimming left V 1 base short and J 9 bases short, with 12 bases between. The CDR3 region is CASSLGLPSRELFF. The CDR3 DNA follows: TGTGCCAGCAGCTTAGGACTACCGTCCCGGGAGCTGTTTTTT.

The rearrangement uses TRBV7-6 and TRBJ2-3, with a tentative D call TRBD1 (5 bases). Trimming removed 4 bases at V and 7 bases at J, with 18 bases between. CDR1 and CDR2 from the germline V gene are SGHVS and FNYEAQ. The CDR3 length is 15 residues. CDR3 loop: CASSSWTRGGNTQYF. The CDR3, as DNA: TGTGCCAGCAGCTCCTGGACAAGGGGTGGAAATACGCAGTATTTT.

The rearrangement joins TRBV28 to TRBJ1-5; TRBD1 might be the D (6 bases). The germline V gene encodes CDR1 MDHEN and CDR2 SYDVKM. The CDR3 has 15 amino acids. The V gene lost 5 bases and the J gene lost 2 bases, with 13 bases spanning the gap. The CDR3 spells CASSLLSGGNQPQHF. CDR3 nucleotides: TGTGCCAGCAGTCTATTATCAGGGGGCAATCAGCCCCAGCATTTT.

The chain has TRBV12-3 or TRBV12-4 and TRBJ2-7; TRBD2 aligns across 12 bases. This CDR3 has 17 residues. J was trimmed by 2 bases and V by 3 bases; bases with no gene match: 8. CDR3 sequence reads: CASSFRASSGRAYEQYV. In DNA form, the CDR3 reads TGTGCCAGCAGTTTTCGCGCCTCTAGCGGGAGGGCCTACGAGCAGTACGTC.

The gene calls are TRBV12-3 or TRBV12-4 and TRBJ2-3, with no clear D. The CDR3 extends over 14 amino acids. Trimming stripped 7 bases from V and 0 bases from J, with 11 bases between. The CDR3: CASTKVESTDTQYF. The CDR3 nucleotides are TGTGCCAGCACTAAGGTGGAGAGCACAGATACGCAGTATTTT.

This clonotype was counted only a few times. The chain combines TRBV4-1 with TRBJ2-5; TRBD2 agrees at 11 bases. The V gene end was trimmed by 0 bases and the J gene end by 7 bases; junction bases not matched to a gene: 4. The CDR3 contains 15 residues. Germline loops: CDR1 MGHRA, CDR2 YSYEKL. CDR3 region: CASSQDLLAGGTQYF. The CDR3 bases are TGCGCCAGCAGCCAAGATCTGCTAGCGGGAGGGACCCAGTACTTC.

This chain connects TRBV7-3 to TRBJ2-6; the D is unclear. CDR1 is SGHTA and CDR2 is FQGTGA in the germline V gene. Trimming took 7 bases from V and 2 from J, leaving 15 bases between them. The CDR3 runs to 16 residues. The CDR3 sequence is CASKNPAGAGANVLTF. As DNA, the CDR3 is TGTGCCAGCAAAAACCCAGCAGGAGCTGGGGCCAACGTCCTGACTTTC.

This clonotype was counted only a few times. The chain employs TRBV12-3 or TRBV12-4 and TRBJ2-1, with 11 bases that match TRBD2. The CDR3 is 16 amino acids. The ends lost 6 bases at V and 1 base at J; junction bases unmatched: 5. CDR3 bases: TGTGCCAGCAGAACTAGCGGGAGTTGGTCCTACAATGAGCAGTTCTTC. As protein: CASRTSGSWSYNEQFF.

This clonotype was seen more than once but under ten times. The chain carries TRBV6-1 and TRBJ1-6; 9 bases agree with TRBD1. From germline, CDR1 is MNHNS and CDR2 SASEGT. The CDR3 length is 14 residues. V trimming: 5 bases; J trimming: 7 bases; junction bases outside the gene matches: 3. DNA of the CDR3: TGTGCCAGCAGTTCAGACAGGGGGAATTCACCCCTCCACTTT. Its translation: CASSSDRGNSPLHF.

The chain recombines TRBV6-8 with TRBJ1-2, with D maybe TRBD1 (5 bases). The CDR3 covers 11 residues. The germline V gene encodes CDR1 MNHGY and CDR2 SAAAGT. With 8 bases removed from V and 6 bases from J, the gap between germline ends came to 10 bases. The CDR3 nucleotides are TGTGCCAGCGACAGAACCGATGGCTACACCTTC. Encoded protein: CASDRTDGYTF.

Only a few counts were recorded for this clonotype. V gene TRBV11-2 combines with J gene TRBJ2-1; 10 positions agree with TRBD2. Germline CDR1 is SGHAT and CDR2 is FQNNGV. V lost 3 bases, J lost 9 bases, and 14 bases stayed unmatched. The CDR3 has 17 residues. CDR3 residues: CASSFPTASGRAFEQFF. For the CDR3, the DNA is TGTGCCAGCAGCTTCCCGACTGCGAGCGGGAGGGCCTTTGAGCAGTTCTTC.

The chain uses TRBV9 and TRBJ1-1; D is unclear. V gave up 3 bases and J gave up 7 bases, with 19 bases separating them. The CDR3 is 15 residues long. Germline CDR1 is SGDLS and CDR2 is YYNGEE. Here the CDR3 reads CASSASHQSGVEAFF. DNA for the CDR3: TGTGCCAGCAGCGCCTCTCATCAGTCGGGCGTTGAAGCTTTCTTT.

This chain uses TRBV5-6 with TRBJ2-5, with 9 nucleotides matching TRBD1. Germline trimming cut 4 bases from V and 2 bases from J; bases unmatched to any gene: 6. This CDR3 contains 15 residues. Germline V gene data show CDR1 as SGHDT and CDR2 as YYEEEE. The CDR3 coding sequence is TGTGCCAGCAGCCCCCTCGGGACAGGGCAAGAGACCCAGTACTTC. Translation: CASSPLGTGQETQYF.

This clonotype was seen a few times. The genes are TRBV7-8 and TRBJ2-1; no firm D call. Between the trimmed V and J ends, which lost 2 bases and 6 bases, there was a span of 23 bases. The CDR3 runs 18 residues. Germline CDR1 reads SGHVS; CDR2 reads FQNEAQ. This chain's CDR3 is CASSLRLSSALNGNEQFF. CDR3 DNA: TGTGCCAGCAGCTTACGCCTGTCTTCAGCGCTGAACGGCAATGAGCAGTTCTTC.

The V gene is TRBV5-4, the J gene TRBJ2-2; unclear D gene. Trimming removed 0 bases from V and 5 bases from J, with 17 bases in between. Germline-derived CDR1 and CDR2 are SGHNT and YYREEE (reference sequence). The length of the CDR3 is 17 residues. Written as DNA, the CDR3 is TGTGCCAGCAGCTTGGAGCCCGGCGGCCAGCGAACCGGGGAGCTGTTTTTT. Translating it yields CASSLEPGGQRTGELFF.

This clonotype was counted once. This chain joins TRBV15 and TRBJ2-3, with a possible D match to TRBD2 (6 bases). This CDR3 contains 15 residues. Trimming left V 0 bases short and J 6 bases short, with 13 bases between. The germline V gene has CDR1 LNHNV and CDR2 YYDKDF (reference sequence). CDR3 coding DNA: TGTGCCACCAGCAGAGATTTCGGAGGGATGGATACGCAGTATTTT. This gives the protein CATSRDFGGMDTQYF.

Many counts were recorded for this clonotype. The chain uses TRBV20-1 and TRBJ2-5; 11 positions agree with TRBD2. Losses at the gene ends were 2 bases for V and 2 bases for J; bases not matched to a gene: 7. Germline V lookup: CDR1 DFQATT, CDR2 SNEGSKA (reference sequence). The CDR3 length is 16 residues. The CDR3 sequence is CSARNVAGGGQETQYF. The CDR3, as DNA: TGCAGTGCTAGAAACGTAGCGGGAGGGGGGCAAGAGACCCAGTACTTC.

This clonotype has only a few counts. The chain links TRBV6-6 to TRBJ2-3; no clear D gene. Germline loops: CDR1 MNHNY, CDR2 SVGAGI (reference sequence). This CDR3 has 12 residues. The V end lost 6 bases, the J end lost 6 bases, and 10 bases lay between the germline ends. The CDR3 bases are TGTGCCAGCAGCCCGGCCCACGATACGCAGTATTTT. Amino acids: CASSPAHDTQYF.

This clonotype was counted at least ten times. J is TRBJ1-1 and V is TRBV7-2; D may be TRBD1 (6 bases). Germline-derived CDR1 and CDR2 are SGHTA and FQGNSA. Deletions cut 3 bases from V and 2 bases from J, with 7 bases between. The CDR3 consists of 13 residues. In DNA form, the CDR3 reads TGTGCCAGCAGCTTGGACAGTAACACTGAAGCTTTCTTT. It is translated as CASSLDSNTEAFF.

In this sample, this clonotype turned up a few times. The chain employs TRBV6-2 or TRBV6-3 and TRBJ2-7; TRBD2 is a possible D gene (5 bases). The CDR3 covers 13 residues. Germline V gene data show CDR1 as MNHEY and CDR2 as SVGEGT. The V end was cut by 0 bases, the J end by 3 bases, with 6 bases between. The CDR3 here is CASSYSGSYEQYV. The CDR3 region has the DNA TGTGCCAGCAGTTACTCTGGGAGCTACGAGCAGTACGTC.

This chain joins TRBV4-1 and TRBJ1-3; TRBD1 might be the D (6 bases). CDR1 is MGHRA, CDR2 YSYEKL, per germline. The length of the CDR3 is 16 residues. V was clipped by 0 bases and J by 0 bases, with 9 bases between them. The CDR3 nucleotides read TGCGCCAGCAGCCAAGACAGGACAGTCTCTGGAAACACCATATATTTT. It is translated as CASSQDRTVSGNTIYF.

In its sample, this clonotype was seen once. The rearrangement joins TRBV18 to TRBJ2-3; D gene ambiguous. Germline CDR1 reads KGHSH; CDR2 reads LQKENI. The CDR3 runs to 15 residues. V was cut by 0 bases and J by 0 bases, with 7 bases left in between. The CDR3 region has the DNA TGTGCCAGCTCACCACCCCGGGCAAGCACAGATACGCAGTATTTT. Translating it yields CASSPPRASTDTQYF.

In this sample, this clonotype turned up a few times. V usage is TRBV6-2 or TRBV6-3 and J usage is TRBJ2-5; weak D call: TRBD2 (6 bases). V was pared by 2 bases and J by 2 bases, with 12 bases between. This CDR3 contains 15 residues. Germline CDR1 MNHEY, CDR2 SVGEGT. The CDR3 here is CASSYVGGLQETQYF. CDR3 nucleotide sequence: TGTGCCAGCAGTTACGTGGGAGGATTGCAAGAGACCCAGTACTTC.

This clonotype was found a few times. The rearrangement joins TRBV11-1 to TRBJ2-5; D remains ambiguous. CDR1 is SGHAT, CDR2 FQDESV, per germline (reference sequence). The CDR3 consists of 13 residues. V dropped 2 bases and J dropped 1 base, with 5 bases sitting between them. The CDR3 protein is CASSLRPQETQYF. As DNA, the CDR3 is TGTGCCAGCAGCTTACGTCCCCAAGAGACCCAGTACTTC.

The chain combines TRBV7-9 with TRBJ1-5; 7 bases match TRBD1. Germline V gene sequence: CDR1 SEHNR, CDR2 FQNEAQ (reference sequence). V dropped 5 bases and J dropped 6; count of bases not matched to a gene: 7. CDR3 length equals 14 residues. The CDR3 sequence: CASSTGQISQPQHF. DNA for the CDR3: TGTGCCAGCAGCACGGGACAGATCAGTCAGCCCCAGCATTTT.

CDR3 coding DNA: TGTGCCAGCAGGGGGACCCGCCGGCAAGAGACCCAGTACTTC. Amino acid sequence: CASRGTRRQETQYF. This sequence joins TRBV12-3 or TRBV12-4 and TRBJ2-5; D may match TRBD1 or TRBD2 (5 bases each). The CDR3 is 14 amino acids. Trimming removed 6 bases from V and 2 bases from J, with 13 bases in between.